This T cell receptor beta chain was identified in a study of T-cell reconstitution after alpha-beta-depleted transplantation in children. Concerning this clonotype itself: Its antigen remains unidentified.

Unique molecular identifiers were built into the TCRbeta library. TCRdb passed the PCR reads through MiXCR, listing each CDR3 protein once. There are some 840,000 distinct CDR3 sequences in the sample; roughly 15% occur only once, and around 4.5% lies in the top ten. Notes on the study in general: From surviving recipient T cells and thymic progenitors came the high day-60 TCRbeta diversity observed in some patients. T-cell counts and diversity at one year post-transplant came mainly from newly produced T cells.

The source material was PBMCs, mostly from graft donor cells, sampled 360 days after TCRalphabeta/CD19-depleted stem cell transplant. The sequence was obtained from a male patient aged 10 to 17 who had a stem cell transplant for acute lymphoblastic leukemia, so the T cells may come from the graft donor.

This CDR3 reads CASSPRTGGIDTQYF. The CDR3 region has the DNA TGTGCCAGCTCACCACGGACAGGGGGCATCGATACGCAGTATTTT. The chain has TRBV18 and TRBJ2-3, with 11 bases identical to TRBD1. Trimming cost V 1 base and J 6 bases; bases outside gene matches: 3. There are 15 residues in the CDR3. The germline CDR1 and CDR2 sequences are KGHSH and LQKENI. Filled out from reference TRBV18 and TRBJ2-3, the complete variable domain reads NAGVMQNPRHLVRRRGQEARLRCSPMKGHSHVYWYRQLPEEGLKFMVYLQKENIIDESGMPKERFSAEFPKEGPSILRIQQVVRGDSAAYFCASSPRTGGIDTQYFGPGTRLTVL.